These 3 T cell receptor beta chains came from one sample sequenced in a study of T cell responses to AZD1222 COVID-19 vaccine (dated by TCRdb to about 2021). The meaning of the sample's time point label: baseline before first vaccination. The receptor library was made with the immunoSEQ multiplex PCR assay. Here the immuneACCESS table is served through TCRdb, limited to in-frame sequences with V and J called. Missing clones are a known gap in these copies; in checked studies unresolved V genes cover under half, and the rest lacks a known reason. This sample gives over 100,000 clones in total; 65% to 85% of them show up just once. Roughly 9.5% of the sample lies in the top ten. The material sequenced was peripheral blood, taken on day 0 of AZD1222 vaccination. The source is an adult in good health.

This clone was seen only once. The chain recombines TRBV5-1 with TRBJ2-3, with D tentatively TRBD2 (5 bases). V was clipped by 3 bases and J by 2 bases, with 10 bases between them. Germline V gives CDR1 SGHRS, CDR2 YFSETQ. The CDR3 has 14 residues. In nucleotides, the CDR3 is TGCGCCAGCAGCTCCGGGATATTCACAGATACGCAGTATTTT. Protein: CASSSGIFTDTQYF. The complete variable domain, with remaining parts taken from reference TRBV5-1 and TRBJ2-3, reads KAGVTQTPRYLIKTRGQQVTLSCSPISGHRSVSWYQQTPGQGLQFLFEYFSETQRNKGNFPGRFSGRQFSNSRSEMNVSTLELGDSALYLCASSSGIFTDTQYFGPGTRLTVL.

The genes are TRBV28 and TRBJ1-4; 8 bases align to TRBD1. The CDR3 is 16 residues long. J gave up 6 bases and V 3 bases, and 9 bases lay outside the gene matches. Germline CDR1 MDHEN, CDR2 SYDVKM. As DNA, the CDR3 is TGTGCCAGCAGTTTTCCCCGACAGGGGCTTGATGAAAAACTGTTTTTT. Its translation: CASSFPRQGLDEKLFF.

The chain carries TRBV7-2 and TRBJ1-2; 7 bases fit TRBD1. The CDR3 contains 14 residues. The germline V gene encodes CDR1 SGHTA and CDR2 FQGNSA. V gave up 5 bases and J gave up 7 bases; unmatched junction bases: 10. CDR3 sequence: CASSESQGQGGYTF. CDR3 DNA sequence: TGTGCCAGCAGCGAGTCACAGGGGCAAGGTGGCTACACCTTC.